The TCR beta chain described here comes from a study of blood T cell repertoires in COVID-19. About the research overall: Samples representing acute and convalescent COVID-19 were sourced from the United States, Italy and Spain. PBMCs, B-cell-depleted T cells, or T cells provided the cDNA or gDNA that made up the material.

In the original workflow: Amplification from reference gene primers served as the basis for estimated nucleated cell counts. TCRdb's copy holds only in-frame clones and misses some; the assay was immunoSEQ multiplex PCR. That table is the source of V, J and clone size, and D and trimming were worked out from the DNA. This sample has about 98,000 clones, with roughly 82% found just once. The CDR3 contains 13 residues. The V gene's germline CDR1 is SNHLY and CDR2 FYNNEI. The J segment lost 2 bases and the V segment lost 4 bases, leaving 2 bases of the junction unmatched. The chain recombines TRBV2 with TRBJ2-7, with 7 bases identical to TRBD1. The clonotype was recovered from a man in his 70s with active or convalescent COVID-19. The sample consisted of peripheral blood. The CDR3 region has the DNA TGTGCCAGCAGTGGGGACAGCACCTACGAGCAGTACTTC. It specifies CASSGDSTYEQYF.